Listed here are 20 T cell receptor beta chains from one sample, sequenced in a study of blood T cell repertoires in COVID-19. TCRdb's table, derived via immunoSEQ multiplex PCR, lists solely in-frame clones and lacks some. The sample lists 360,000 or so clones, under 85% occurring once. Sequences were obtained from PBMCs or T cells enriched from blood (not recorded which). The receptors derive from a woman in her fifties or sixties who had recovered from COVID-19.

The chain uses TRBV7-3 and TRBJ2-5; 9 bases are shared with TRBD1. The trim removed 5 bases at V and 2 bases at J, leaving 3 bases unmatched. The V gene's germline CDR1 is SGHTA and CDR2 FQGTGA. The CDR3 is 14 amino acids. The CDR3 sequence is CASSPGQGQETQYF. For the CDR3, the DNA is TGTGCCAGCAGCCCCGGACAGGGGCAAGAGACCCAGTACTTC.

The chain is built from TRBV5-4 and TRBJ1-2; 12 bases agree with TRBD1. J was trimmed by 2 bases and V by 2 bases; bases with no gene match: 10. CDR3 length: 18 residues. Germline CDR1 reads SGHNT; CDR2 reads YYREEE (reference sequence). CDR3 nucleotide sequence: TGTGCCAGCAGCTTAAAACCGGGACAGGGGGCTGCCAACTATGGCTACACCTTC. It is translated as CASSLKPGQGAANYGYTF.

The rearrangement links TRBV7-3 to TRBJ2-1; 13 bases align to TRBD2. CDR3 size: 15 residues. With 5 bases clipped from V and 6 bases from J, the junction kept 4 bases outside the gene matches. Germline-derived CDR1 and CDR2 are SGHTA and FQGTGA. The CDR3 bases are TGTGCCAGCAGCATGGGACTAGCGGGAACCAATGAGCAGTTCTTC. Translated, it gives CASSMGLAGTNEQFF.

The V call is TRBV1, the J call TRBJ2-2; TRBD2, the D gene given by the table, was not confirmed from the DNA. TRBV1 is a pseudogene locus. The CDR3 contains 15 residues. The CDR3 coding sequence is TGCACCAGCAGCCCAACTAGCCCGAACACCGGGGAGCTGTTTTTT. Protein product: CTSSPTSPNTGELFF.

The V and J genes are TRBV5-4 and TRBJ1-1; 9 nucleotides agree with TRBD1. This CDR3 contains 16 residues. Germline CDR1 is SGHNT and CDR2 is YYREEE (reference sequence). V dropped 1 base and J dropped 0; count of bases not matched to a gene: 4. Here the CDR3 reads CASSLPGQGMNTEAFF. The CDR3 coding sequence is TGTGCCAGCAGCTTGCCGGGACAGGGAATGAACACTGAAGCTTTCTTT.

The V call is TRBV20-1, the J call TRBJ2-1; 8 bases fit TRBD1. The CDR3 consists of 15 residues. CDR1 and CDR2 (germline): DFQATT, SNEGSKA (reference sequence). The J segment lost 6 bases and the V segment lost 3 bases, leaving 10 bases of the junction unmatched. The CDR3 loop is CSASFSDRVLNEQFF. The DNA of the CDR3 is TGCAGTGCTAGTTTTTCGGACAGGGTCCTCAATGAGCAGTTCTTC.

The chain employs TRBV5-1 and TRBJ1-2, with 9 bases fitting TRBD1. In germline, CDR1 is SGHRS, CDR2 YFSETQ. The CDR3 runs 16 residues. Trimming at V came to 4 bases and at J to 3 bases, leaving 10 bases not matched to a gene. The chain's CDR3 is CASSVDGTGLDYGYTF. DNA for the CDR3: TGCGCCAGCAGCGTCGACGGGACAGGGTTGGACTATGGCTACACCTTC. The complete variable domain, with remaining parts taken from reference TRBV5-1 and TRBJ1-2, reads KAGVTQTPRYLIKTRGQQVTLSCSPISGHRSVSWYQQTPGQGLQFLFEYFSETQRNKGNFPGRFSGRQFSNSRSEMNVSTLELGDSALYLCASSVDGTGLDYGYTFGSGTRLTVV.

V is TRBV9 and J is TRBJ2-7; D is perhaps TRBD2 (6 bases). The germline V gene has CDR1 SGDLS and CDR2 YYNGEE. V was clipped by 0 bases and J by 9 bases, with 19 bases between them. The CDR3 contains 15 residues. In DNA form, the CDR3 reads TGTGCCAGCAGCGTAGGGACGGGCCCGGGGGTTCTGCAGTACTTC. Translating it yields CASSVGTGPGVLQYF.

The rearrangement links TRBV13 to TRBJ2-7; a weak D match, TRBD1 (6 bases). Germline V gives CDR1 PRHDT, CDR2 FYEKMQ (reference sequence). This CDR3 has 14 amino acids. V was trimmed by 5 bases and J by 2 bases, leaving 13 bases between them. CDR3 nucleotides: TGTGCCAGCAGCCTGACAGGCGTCCCCTACGAGCAGTACTTC. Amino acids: CASSLTGVPYEQYF.

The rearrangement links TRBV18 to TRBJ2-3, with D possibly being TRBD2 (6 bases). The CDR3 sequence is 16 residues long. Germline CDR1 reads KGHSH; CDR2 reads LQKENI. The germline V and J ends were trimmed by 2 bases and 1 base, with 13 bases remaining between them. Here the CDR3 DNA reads TGTGCCAGCTCACCAGGGGTCGCTAGCGGCACAGATACGCAGTATTTT. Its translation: CASSPGVASGTDTQYF.

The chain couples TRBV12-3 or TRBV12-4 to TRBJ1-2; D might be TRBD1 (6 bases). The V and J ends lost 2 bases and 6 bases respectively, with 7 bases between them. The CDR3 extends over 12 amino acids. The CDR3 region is CASSLNRDGYTF. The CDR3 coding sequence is TGTGCCAGCAGTTTAAACAGGGATGGCTACACCTTC.

The chain's CDR3 is CASSLAVGAGTGVTNTIYF. The CDR3 nucleotides read TGTGCCAGCAGCTTAGCAGTGGGGGCCGGGACAGGGGTGACAAACACCATATATTTT. The rearrangement joins TRBV7-6 to TRBJ1-3, with 10 bases identical to TRBD1. The CDR3 runs 19 residues. Unmatched junction bases numbered 14, after V lost 0 bases and J lost 6 bases. The V gene's germline CDR1 is SGHVS and CDR2 FNYEAQ.

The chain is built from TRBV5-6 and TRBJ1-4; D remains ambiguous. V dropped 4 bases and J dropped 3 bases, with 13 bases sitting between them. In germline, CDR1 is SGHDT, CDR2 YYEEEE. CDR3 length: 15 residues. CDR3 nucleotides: TGTGCCAGCAGCGCCCGTTTGAGGGCTAATGAAAAACTGTTTTTT. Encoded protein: CASSARLRANEKLFF.

The CDR3 DNA follows: TGTGCCAGCAGCTCCTCGTGGCAGGGGGCGCACAGGGCTGGAAACACCATATATTTT. It specifies CASSSSWQGAHRAGNTIYF. The genes are TRBV5-6 and TRBJ1-3, with 8 positions matching TRBD1. The J segment lost 2 bases and the V segment lost 3 bases, leaving 16 bases of the junction unmatched. Germline CDR1 is SGHDT and CDR2 is YYEEEE. This CDR3 spans 19 amino acids.

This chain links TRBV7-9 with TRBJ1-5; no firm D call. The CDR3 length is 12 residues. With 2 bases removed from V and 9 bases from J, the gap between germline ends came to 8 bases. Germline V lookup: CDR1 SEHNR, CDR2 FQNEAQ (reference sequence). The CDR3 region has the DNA TGTGCCAGCAGCTTATATTCAGGGCCCCAGCATTTT. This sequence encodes CASSLYSGPQHF.

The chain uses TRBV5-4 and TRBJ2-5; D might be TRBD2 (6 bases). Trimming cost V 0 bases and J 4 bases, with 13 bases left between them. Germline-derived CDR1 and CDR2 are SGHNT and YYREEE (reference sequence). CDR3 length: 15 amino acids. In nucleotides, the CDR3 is TGTGCCAGCAGCTTGGTTGGGCTGGGGGGAGAGACCCAGTACTTC. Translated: CASSLVGLGGETQYF.

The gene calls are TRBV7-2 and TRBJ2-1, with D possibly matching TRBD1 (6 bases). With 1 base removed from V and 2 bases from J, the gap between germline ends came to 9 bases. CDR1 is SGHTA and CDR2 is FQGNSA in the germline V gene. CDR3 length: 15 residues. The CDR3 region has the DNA TGTGCCAGCAGCTTAGACAGGGTAACCTACAATGAGCAGTTCTTC. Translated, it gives CASSLDRVTYNEQFF.

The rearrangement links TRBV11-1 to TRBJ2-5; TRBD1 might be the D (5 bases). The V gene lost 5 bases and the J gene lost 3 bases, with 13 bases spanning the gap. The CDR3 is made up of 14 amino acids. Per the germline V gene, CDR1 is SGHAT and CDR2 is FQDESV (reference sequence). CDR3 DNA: TGTGCCAGCAGCGCCCGGACAAAAGAAGAGACCCAGTACTTC. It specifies CASSARTKEETQYF.

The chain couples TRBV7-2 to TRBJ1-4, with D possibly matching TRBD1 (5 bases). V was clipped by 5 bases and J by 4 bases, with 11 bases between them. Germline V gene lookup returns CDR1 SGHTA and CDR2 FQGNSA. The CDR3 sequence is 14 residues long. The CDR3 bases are TGTGCCAGCAGCGCCGACAGTATTAATGAAAAACTGTTTTTT. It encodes CASSADSINEKLFF. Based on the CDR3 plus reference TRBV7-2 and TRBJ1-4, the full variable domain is GAGVSQSPSNKVTEKGKDVELRCDPISGHTALYWYRQSLGQGLEFLIYFQGNSAPDKSGLPSDRFSAERTGGSVSTLTIQRTQQEDSAVYLCASSADSINEKLFFGSGTQLSVL.

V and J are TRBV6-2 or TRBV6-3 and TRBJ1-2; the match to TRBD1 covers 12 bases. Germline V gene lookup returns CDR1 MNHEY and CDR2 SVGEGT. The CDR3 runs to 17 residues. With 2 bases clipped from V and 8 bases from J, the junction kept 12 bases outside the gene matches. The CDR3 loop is CASSYPGQGARIGGYTF. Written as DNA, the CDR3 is TGTGCCAGCAGTTACCCGGGACAGGGGGCCAGGATCGGCGGCTACACCTTC.